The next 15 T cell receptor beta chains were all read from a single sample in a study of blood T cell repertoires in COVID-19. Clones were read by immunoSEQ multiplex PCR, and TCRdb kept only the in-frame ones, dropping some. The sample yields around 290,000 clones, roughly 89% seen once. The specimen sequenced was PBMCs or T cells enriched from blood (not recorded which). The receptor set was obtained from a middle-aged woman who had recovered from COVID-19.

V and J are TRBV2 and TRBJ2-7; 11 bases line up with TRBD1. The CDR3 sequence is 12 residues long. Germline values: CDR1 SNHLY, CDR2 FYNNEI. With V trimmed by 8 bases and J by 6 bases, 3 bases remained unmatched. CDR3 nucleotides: TGTGCCAGCGGGGACAGGGGGGGCGAGCAGTACTTC. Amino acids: CASGDRGGEQYF.

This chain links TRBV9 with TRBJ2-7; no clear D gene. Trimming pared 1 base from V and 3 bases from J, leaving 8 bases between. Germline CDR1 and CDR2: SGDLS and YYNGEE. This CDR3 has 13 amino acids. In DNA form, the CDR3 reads TGTGCCAGCAGCGTACAGTCCGACTACGAGCAGTACTTC. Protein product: CASSVQSDYEQYF.

The DNA of the CDR3 is TGCGCCAGCAGCCCGGGAGGCAGTCAGAACACTGAAGCTTTCTTT. Amino acid sequence: CASSPGGSQNTEAFF. The chain employs TRBV5-1 and TRBJ1-1; D unresolved. The CDR3 runs 15 residues. V gave up 4 bases and J gave up 1 base, with 14 bases separating them. Germline V lookup: CDR1 SGHRS, CDR2 YFSETQ. The variable domain in full, completed from reference TRBV5-1 and TRBJ1-1, reads KAGVTQTPRYLIKTRGQQVTLSCSPISGHRSVSWYQQTPGQGLQFLFEYFSETQRNKGNFPGRFSGRQFSNSRSEMNVSTLELGDSALYLCASSPGGSQNTEAFFGQGTRLTVV.

In nucleotides, the CDR3 is TGTGCCAGCAGCCCGTTCGTGACAAAGGGGTCAGAGCAGTACTTC. This sequence encodes CASSPFVTKGSEQYF. J is TRBJ2-7 and V is TRBV7-2; a possible D gene is TRBD1 (5 bases). CDR1 is SGHTA and CDR2 is FQGNSA in the germline V gene. This CDR3 region has 15 residues. V was pared by 5 bases and J by 7 bases, with 21 bases between.

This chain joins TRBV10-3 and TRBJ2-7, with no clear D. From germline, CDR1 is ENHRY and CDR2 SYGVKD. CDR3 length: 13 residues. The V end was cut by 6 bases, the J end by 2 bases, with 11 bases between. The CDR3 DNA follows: TGTGCCATCAGAGAGACTGCGACCTACGAGCAGTACTTC. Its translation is CAIRETATYEQYF.

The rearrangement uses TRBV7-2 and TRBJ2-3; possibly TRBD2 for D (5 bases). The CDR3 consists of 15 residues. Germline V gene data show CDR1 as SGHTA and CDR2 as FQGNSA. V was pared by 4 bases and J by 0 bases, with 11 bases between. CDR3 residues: CASSSRLTSTDTQYF. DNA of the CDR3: TGTGCCAGCAGCTCACGACTAACCAGCACAGATACGCAGTATTTT. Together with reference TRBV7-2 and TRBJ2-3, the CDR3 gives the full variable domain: GAGVSQSPSNKVTEKGKDVELRCDPISGHTALYWYRQSLGQGLEFLIYFQGNSAPDKSGLPSDRFSAERTGGSVSTLTIQRTQQEDSAVYLCASSSRLTSTDTQYFGPGTRLTVL.

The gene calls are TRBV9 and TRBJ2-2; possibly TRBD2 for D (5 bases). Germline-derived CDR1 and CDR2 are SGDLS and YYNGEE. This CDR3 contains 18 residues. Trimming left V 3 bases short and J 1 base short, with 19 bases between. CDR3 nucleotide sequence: TGTGCCAGCAGCGCAGGCCCACTGAGCGGTCAGAACACCGGGGAGCTGTTTTTT. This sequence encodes CASSAGPLSGQNTGELFF.

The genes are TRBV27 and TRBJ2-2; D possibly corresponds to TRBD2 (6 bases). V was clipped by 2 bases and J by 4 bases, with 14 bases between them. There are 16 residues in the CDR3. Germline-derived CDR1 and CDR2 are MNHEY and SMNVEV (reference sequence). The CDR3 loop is CASSLRVFGGTGELFF. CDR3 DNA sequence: TGTGCCAGCAGTTTAAGGGTTTTCGGGGGCACCGGGGAGCTGTTTTTT.

In DNA form, the CDR3 reads TGTGCCAGCAGCTTAGTGGCGGGCAGATCTATTAACTATGGCTACACCTTC. This encodes CASSLVAGRSINYGYTF. This chain joins TRBV11-2 and TRBJ1-2; D gene unclear. Trimming left V 1 base short and J 1 base short, with 16 bases between. Germline V gene lookup returns CDR1 SGHAT and CDR2 FQNNGV. The CDR3 has 17 residues.

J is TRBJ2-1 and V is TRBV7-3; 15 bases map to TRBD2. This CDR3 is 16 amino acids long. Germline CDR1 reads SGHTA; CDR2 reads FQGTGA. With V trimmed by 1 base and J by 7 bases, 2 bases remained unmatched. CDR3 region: CASSLRTSGGANEQFF. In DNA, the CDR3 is TGTGCCAGCAGCTTAAGGACTAGCGGGGGGGCTAATGAGCAGTTCTTC.

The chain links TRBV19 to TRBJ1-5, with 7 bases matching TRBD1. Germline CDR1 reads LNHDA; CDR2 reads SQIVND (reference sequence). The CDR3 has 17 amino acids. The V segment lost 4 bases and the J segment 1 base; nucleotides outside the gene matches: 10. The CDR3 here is CASSNYPGQSSNQPQHF. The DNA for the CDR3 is TGTGCCAGTAGTAACTATCCGGGACAGTCGAGCAATCAGCCCCAGCATTTT.

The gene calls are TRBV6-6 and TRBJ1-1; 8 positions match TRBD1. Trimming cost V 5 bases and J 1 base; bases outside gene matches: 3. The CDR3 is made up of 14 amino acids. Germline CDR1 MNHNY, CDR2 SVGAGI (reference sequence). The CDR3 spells CASSRQGANTEAFF. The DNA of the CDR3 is TGTGCCAGCAGTCGCCAGGGGGCGAACACTGAAGCTTTCTTT.

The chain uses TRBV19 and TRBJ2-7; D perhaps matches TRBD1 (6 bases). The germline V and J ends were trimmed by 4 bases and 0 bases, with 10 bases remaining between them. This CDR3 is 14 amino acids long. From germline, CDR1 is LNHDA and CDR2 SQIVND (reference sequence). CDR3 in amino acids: CASSTGATSYEQYF. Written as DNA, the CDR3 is TGTGCCAGTAGTACAGGGGCGACCTCCTACGAGCAGTACTTC.

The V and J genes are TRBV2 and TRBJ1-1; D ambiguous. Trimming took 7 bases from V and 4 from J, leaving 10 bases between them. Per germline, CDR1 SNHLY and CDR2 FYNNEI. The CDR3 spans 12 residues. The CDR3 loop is CASNSGGTEAFF. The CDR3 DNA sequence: TGTGCCAGCAACTCAGGAGGCACTGAAGCTTTCTTT. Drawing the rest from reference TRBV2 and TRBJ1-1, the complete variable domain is EPEVTQTPSHQVTQMGQEVILRCVPISNHLYFYWYRQILGQKVEFLVSFYNNEISEKSEIFDDQFSVERPDGSNFTLKIRSTKLEDSAMYFCASNSGGTEAFFGQGTRLTVV.

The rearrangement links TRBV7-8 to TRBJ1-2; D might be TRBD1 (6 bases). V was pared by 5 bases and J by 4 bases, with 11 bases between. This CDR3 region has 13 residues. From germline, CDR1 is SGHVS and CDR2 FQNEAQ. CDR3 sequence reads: CASSVTGSYGYTF. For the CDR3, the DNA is TGTGCCAGCAGCGTTACAGGGTCCTATGGCTACACCTTC.